Sequencing of this TCR beta chain was carried out in a study of T cell responses to AZD1222 COVID-19 vaccine. Study-wide results and caveats: Donors were chiefly white British, with a greater number of females, and clonal diversity was perhaps underestimated. Spike-spanning, vaccine-associated CD4 TCRs were dominant at 160-218 and 743-854.

As to this clone: Its matching antigen is unknown.

The CDR3 is 15 residues long. CDR1 and CDR2 (germline): LGHNT, FRNRAP. V dropped 6 bases and J dropped 7; count of bases not matched to a gene: 8. Sequencing was performed with immunoSEQ multiplex PCR; in TCRdb, only in-frame clones are kept and a portion is missing. The repertoire includes 110,000 or so clones, approximately 89% of them detected once, and 4.5% sits in the top ten. This chain joins TRBV12-5 and TRBJ1-5; 11 nucleotides align to TRBD1. Source: peripheral blood, taken on day 0 of AZD1222 vaccination. This TCR derives from an adult in good health. CDR3 coding DNA: TGTGCTAGTGGAGCTGGACAGGGGGCTGGGCAGCCCCAGCATTTT. It encodes CASGAGQGAGQPQHF.